These 31 T cell receptor beta chains came from one sample sequenced in a study of Tregs in tolerant kidney transplant recipients. Only in-frame clones appear in the TCRdb table, and some are missing; sequencing was by immunoSEQ multiplex PCR. The sample includes some 70,000 clones, roughly 91% of them seen just once. The sequencing here drew on CD4+ T cells from blood, taken before the transplant. Receptors were obtained from a human donor who received a combined kidney and bone marrow transplant.

The table lists this clone with a count of one. The chain couples TRBV30 to TRBJ2-5; 7 bases are shared with TRBD1. The CDR3 has 12 amino acids. Trimming took 4 bases from V and 3 from J; bases not matched to a gene: 2. Per germline, CDR1 GTSNPN and CDR2 SVGIG (reference sequence). CDR3: CAWKGQKETQYF. As DNA, the CDR3 is TGTGCCTGGAAGGGACAGAAAGAGACCCAGTACTTC.

The CDR3, as DNA: TGTGCCAGCAGCCGAGGGCGTAACTATGGCTACACCTTC. It codes for CASSRGRNYGYTF. The chain couples TRBV6-5 to TRBJ1-2, with no clear D. The ends were cut back, 6 bases at V and 1 base at J, with 9 bases in the middle. In germline, CDR1 is MNHEY, CDR2 SVGAGI. The CDR3 has 13 residues.

The J gene is TRBJ1-2, the V gene TRBV29-1; D not resolved. Per germline, CDR1 SQVTM and CDR2 ANQGSEA. There are 13 residues in the CDR3. V gave up 7 bases and J gave up 8 bases, with 20 bases separating them. The CDR3 region is CSAESSPSLGYTF. The CDR3 DNA reads TGCAGCGCTGAGAGTAGTCCCTCATTAGGCTACACCTTC.

The chain is built from TRBV5-1 and TRBJ2-3; D perhaps matches TRBD2 (5 bases). In germline, CDR1 is SGHRS, CDR2 YFSETQ. The CDR3 has 15 amino acids. V gave up 0 bases and J gave up 1 base, with 9 bases separating them. In DNA form, the CDR3 reads TGCGCCAGCAGCTTGGAACTAGAGGGCACAGATACGCAGTATTTT. Its protein product is CASSLELEGTDTQYF.

V gene TRBV7-9 combines with J gene TRBJ2-5, with 8 bases identical to TRBD1. Germline-derived CDR1 and CDR2 are SEHNR and FQNEAQ (reference sequence). CDR3 length: 15 amino acids. After removal of 0 bases from V and 4 bases from J, the junction contained 4 bases not matched to a gene. The CDR3 protein is CASSLATTGGETQYF. Here the CDR3 DNA reads TGTGCCAGCAGCTTAGCCACCACAGGGGGAGAGACCCAGTACTTC.

J is TRBJ2-1 and V is TRBV30, with 14 bases matching TRBD2. This CDR3 has 17 residues. V shed 5 bases and J 3 bases; nucleotides not matched to a gene: 9. CDR1 is GTSNPN, CDR2 SVGIG, per germline (reference sequence). CDR3 DNA sequence: TGTGCCTGGTTCGGGACTAGCGGGAGTTCCTACTACAATGAGCAGTTCTTC. This translates into CAWFGTSGSSYYNEQFF.

This clone has a single count. The chain has TRBV27 and TRBJ2-1; possible D gene TRBD2, 7 bases. This CDR3 region has 12 residues. Trimming pared 3 bases from V and 9 bases from J, leaving 9 bases between. Germline values: CDR1 MNHEY, CDR2 SMNVEV (reference sequence). Here the CDR3 DNA reads TGTGCCAGCAGTTTTAGGGGGGGTGAGCAGTTCTTC. Its protein is CASSFRGGEQFF.

This chain joins TRBV4-3 and TRBJ2-1, with 11 positions matching TRBD2. This CDR3 is built from 14 residues. The trim removed 7 bases at V and 5 bases at J, leaving 4 bases unmatched. The germline V gene encodes CDR1 LGHNA and CDR2 YSLEER. The DNA of the CDR3 is TGCGCCAGCAAATTAGCGGGAGGGAACAATGAGCAGTTCTTC. Its translation: CASKLAGGNNEQFF.

The chain links TRBV7-2 to TRBJ1-1; TRBD1 agrees at 10 bases. This CDR3 is built from 16 residues. Germline assignment: CDR1 SGHTA and CDR2 FQGNSA. J gave up 0 bases and V 4 bases, and 5 bases lay outside the gene matches. The CDR3 spells CASSSRQGALNTEAFF. CDR3 sequence (DNA): TGTGCCAGCAGCTCCCGACAGGGGGCACTGAACACTGAAGCTTTCTTT. Supplemented by reference TRBV7-2 and TRBJ1-1, the full variable domain reads GAGVSQSPSNKVTEKGKDVELRCDPISGHTALYWYRQSLGQGLEFLIYFQGNSAPDKSGLPSDRFSAERTGGSVSTLTIQRTQQEDSAVYLCASSSRQGALNTEAFFGQGTRLTVV.

The CDR3 DNA reads TGTGCCAGCAGCAAAGACAGATACGAGCAGTACTTC. This sequence encodes CASSKDRYEQYF. The chain has TRBV21-1 and TRBJ2-7; no DNA check was done on the table's D call, TRBD1. TRBV21-1 is assigned pseudogene status. The CDR3 totals 12 residues.

V usage is TRBV28 and J usage is TRBJ1-1, with D possibly TRBD1 on 6 matching bases. V lost 7 bases, J lost 3 bases, and 12 bases lay in between. CDR3 length: 13 residues. Germline V CDR1 and CDR2: MDHEN, SYDVKM. The CDR3 spells CASNQGWHTEAFF. The CDR3 DNA reads as TGTGCCAGCAACCAGGGGTGGCACACTGAAGCTTTCTTT.

The rearrangement uses TRBV10-1 and TRBJ2-1; TRBD2 matches at 13 bases. The CDR3 has 14 amino acids. V was clipped by 4 bases and J by 8 bases; unmatched bases: 2. Germline V lookup: CDR1 WNHNN, CDR2 SYGVQD (reference sequence). Here the CDR3 reads CASSGTSGSYEQFF. CDR3 bases: TGCGCCAGCAGTGGGACTAGCGGGAGCTATGAGCAGTTCTTC.

The rearrangement joins TRBV19 to TRBJ2-5, with a possible D match to TRBD2 (5 bases). Germline assignment: CDR1 LNHDA and CDR2 SQIVND (reference sequence). V lost 1 base and J lost 5, with 11 bases in between. CDR3 length equals 14 residues. CDR3 sequence reads: CASSIVGVGETQYF. The CDR3 DNA reads TGTGCCAGTAGTATAGTCGGGGTTGGGGAGACCCAGTACTTC.

The V and J genes are TRBV4-1 and TRBJ2-1; D unresolved. Between the trimmed V and J ends, which lost 1 base and 0 bases, there was a span of 10 bases. There are 16 residues in the CDR3. Germline assignment: CDR1 MGHRA and CDR2 YSYEKL. CDR3 coding DNA: TGCGCCAGCAGCCAAGCCCTTAGCCCCTCCTACAATGAGCAGTTCTTC. Protein sequence: CASSQALSPSYNEQFF.

The CDR3 DNA follows: TGTGCCAGCAGTTACGACGGGACACAACGTTATGGCTACACCTTC. This gives the protein CASSYDGTQRYGYTF. The gene calls are TRBV6-5 and TRBJ1-2; D possibly corresponds to TRBD1 (6 bases). Per germline, CDR1 MNHEY and CDR2 SVGAGI. The CDR3 loop spans 15 amino acids. V lost 2 bases, J lost 5 bases, and 15 bases lay in between.

V and J are TRBV7-8 and TRBJ1-2; D unclear. The length of the CDR3 is 12 residues. V was trimmed by 5 bases and J by 5 bases, leaving 9 bases between them. Germline lookup yields CDR1 SGHVS and CDR2 FQNEAQ. The chain's CDR3 is CASSVQSYGYTF. In DNA form, the CDR3 reads TGTGCCAGCAGCGTCCAGTCTTATGGCTACACCTTC.

The DNA for the CDR3 is TGTGCCAGCAGTTTATCCCCGCTATATGCGGGATACGCCGGGGAGCTGTTTTTT. This codes for CASSLSPLYAGYAGELFF. The V and J genes are TRBV28 and TRBJ2-2; maybe TRBD2 (6 bases). The ends were cut back, 1 base at V and 6 bases at J, with 21 bases in the middle. Germline-derived CDR1 and CDR2 are MDHEN and SYDVKM. The length of the CDR3 is 18 residues.

The V gene is TRBV15, the J gene TRBJ1-2, with TRBD1 identical over 8 bases. With 1 base clipped from V and 4 bases from J, the junction kept 5 bases outside the gene matches. CDR3 size: 15 residues. Germline V gene data show CDR1 as LNHNV and CDR2 as YYDKDF (reference sequence). For the CDR3, the DNA is TGTGCCACCAGCAGAGCGACAGGGGCCCTCTATGGCTACACCTTC. As protein: CATSRATGALYGYTF.

The chain is built from TRBV29-1 and TRBJ2-7; the D gene is possibly TRBD2 (6 bases). Germline values: CDR1 SQVTM, CDR2 ANQGSEA. This CDR3 is 13 amino acids long. The V end was cut by 7 bases, the J end by 7 bases, with 20 bases between. The CDR3 nucleotides are TGCAGCGCATTACTAGCCCCACGGGAGGAGCAGTACTTC. It translates to CSALLAPREEQYF.

The gene calls are TRBV4-2 and TRBJ1-5, with 10 positions matching TRBD1. CDR3 length: 17 amino acids. J gave up 5 bases and V 0 bases, and 7 bases lay outside the gene matches. CDR1 is LGHNA and CDR2 is YNFKEQ in the germline V gene. This CDR3 reads CASSQDPGQGSHQPQHF. The CDR3 nucleotides read TGTGCCAGCAGCCAAGACCCGGGACAGGGGTCCCATCAGCCCCAGCATTTT.

In the case of this clone: The same CDR3 can be traced to other DNA sequences in this sample. This chain uses TRBV28 with TRBJ1-5; 9 nucleotides line up with TRBD1. This CDR3 region has 14 residues. The V gene end was trimmed by 5 bases and the J gene end by 5 bases; junction bases not matched to a gene: 4. Looked up from germline, CDR1 is MDHEN and CDR2 is SYDVKM. CDR3 residues: CASSPDRGHQPQHF. The CDR3 DNA reads as TGTGCCAGCAGTCCGGACAGGGGTCATCAGCCCCAGCATTTT.

CDR3 loop: CASSASDSGNQPQHF. CDR3 coding DNA: TGTGCCAGCAGCGCATCCGACAGTGGCAATCAGCCCCAGCATTTT. This chain links TRBV9 with TRBJ1-5, with D tentatively TRBD1 (5 bases). CDR3 length equals 15 residues. Germline V CDR1 and CDR2: SGDLS, YYNGEE. V was trimmed by 3 bases and J by 2 bases, leaving 12 bases between them.

The V call is TRBV29-1, the J call TRBJ1-5; a possible D gene is TRBD1 (6 bases). Germline values: CDR1 SQVTM, CDR2 ANQGSEA. The CDR3 spans 12 residues. Trimming removed 7 bases from V and 9 bases from J, with 16 bases in between. The CDR3 sequence is CSARTDLGPQHF. As DNA, the CDR3 is TGCAGCGCCCGGACAGACCTTGGGCCCCAGCATTTT.

The chain employs TRBV7-2 and TRBJ2-1, with D perhaps TRBD2 (5 bases). Trimming pared 5 bases from V and 3 bases from J, leaving 23 bases between. CDR3 length: 18 amino acids. Looked up from germline, CDR1 is SGHTA and CDR2 is FQGNSA. DNA for the CDR3: TGTGCCAGCAGCCAGACCAGACCTGGACGGGGATACTACAATGAGCAGTTCTTC. It codes for CASSQTRPGRGYYNEQFF.

This clone showed up just once. V and J are TRBV5-1 and TRBJ2-1; D gene uncertain. V lost 0 bases and J 7 bases, leaving 17 bases between the germline ends. The CDR3 runs to 16 residues. Germline V CDR1 and CDR2: SGHRS, YFSETQ. DNA for the CDR3: TGCGCCAGCAGCTTGGTAGGAGAAGCCCCTTATAATGAGCAGTTCTTC. Translating gives CASSLVGEAPYNEQFF.

The chain recombines TRBV7-8 with TRBJ2-5; TRBD1 matches 10 bases. The CDR3 spans 21 residues. Trimming cost V 4 bases and J 0 bases; bases outside gene matches: 20. Germline V gene data show CDR1 as SGHVS and CDR2 as FQNEAQ. Here the CDR3 reads CASSSFSGQGFRVGHQETQYF. CDR3 in DNA: TGTGCCAGCAGCTCCTTTTCGGGACAGGGGTTTAGGGTGGGCCACCAAGAGACCCAGTACTTC.

The chain carries TRBV5-1 and TRBJ2-7; D is possibly TRBD1 (7 bases). The CDR3 is made up of 15 amino acids. V was cut by 4 bases and J by 2 bases, with 16 bases left in between. Germline loops: CDR1 SGHRS, CDR2 YFSETQ. CDR3 amino acids: CASSPRAGGTYEQYF. CDR3 bases: TGCGCCAGCAGCCCGCGGGCAGGGGGGACCTACGAGCAGTACTTC.

The chain combines TRBV18 with TRBJ2-7; TRBD1 is a possible D gene (7 bases). V was cut by 2 bases and J by 1 base, with 15 bases left in between. The germline gives CDR1 KGHSH, CDR2 LQKENI. CDR3 length: 16 amino acids. This CDR3 is CASSPSPPGGSYEQYF. CDR3 nucleotide sequence: TGTGCCAGCTCACCATCTCCGCCAGGGGGGTCCTACGAGCAGTACTTC.

The gene calls are TRBV19 and TRBJ2-7, with 12 bases matching TRBD1. Trimming cost V 7 bases and J 4 bases; bases outside gene matches: 8. CDR1 LNHDA and CDR2 SQIVND come from the germline V gene (reference sequence). The CDR3 runs 15 residues. CDR3 sequence (DNA): TGTGCCAGTAATGACGGGACAGGGGGCGAGTACGAGCAGTACTTC. Protein product: CASNDGTGGEYEQYF.

This chain uses TRBV29-1 with TRBJ2-3; a weak D match, TRBD2 (5 bases). Deletions cut 3 bases from V and 2 bases from J, with 9 bases between. Per germline, CDR1 SQVTM and CDR2 ANQGSEA. The CDR3 runs to 13 residues. CDR3 sequence reads: CSVEVAHTDTQYF. CDR3 nucleotides: TGCAGCGTTGAGGTAGCGCACACAGATACGCAGTATTTT.

V usage is TRBV6-1 and J usage is TRBJ2-3, with TRBD2 matching 13 bases. V trimming: 7 bases; J trimming: 3 bases; junction bases outside the gene matches: 4. CDR1 MNHNS and CDR2 SASEGT come from the germline V gene. The CDR3 loop spans 15 amino acids. CDR3: CASTQGLAGTDTQYF. CDR3 DNA: TGTGCCAGCACCCAGGGACTAGCGGGAACAGATACGCAGTATTTT.